Here is one T cell receptor beta chain with its context. The record originates from a study of regulatory T cells in long-lasting Graves disease. Study at large: Those Graves' patients who were newly diagnosed had been on antithyroid drugs under 3 months.

Building of the TCR beta libraries involved iRepertoire HTBI primers and Arm-PCR of CDR3 regions. TCRdb ran MiXCR on the multiplex PCR reads and lists one entry per CDR3 protein. This sample has 200,000 to 250,000 distinct CDR3 sequences, with around 19% found just once. This CDR3 comprises 16 residues. The germline V gene encodes CDR1 MNHEY and CDR2 SVGEGT. Deletions cut 2 bases from V and 0 bases from J, with 10 bases between. Time point specified: newly diagnosed GD, antithyroid drugs for less than 3 months. Following extraction of RNA from PBMCs, that RNA was used to make the TCR library. These data were likewise used in another study, on T cells in Graves' hyperthyroidism and ophthalmopathy. That study adds: Patients were aged 18 to 65, had disease duration under 2 months, and had newly diagnosed hyperthyroidism. A model of 13 V-J pairs discriminated ophthalmopathy from stable hyperthyroidism. Model predictions of ophthalmopathy came a median about 6.3 months before onset.

The sequence came from a woman in her thirties with Graves disease. Sequences were derived from peripheral blood mononuclear cells (PBMCs), sampled at new diagnosis, from a patient treated with antithyroid drugs. The genes are TRBV6-2 or TRBV6-3 and TRBJ1-4; unclear D gene. CDR3 coding DNA: TGTGCCAGCAGTTACGGACTTCGCGCAACTAATGAAAAACTGTTTTTT. This translates into CASSYGLRATNEKLFF.